A single sample gave rise to the 15 T cell receptor beta chains below, sequenced in a study of cytomegalovirus exposure and HLA in healthy donors. PCR involved 60 Vbeta and 13 Jbeta primers. Method: immunoSEQ multiplex PCR; TCRdb's copy keeps in-frame clones and lacks some. Of some 150,000 clones detected, roughly 80% appear once; the ten largest clones hold around 10%. Material for sequencing was PBMCs. Receptor source: a man aged 45-60 years in good health and CMV-seropositive.

The genes are TRBV5-1 and TRBJ2-1, with 9 bases aligning to TRBD2. Trimming removed 1 base from V and 5 bases from J; junction bases left unmatched: 10. Germline V gene sequence: CDR1 SGHRS, CDR2 YFSETQ. The CDR3 extends over 17 amino acids. The CDR3 sequence: CASSLRFGSGSHNEQFF. DNA of the CDR3: TGCGCCAGCAGCTTGAGATTCGGTAGCGGGAGCCACAATGAGCAGTTCTTC. Drawing the rest from reference TRBV5-1 and TRBJ2-1, the complete variable domain is KAGVTQTPRYLIKTRGQQVTLSCSPISGHRSVSWYQQTPGQGLQFLFEYFSETQRNKGNFPGRFSGRQFSNSRSEMNVSTLELGDSALYLCASSLRFGSGSHNEQFFGPGTRLTVL.

This clone was found once. The gene calls are TRBV5-4 and TRBJ2-2; 12 nucleotides line up with TRBD2. Trimming took 0 bases from V and 4 from J; bases not matched to a gene: 4. Germline lookup yields CDR1 SGHNT and CDR2 YYREEE (reference sequence). CDR3 length: 17 residues. The CDR3 DNA reads TGTGCCAGCAGCTTGGCCCCTAGCGGGAGGGCCACCGGGGAGCTGTTTTTT. Translated: CASSLAPSGRATGELFF.

The J gene is TRBJ1-5, the V gene TRBV6-1, with 9 bases that match TRBD1. The CDR3 is made up of 14 amino acids. The V and J ends lost 7 bases and 4 bases, in that order; junction bases with no gene match: 5. The V gene's germline CDR1 is MNHNS and CDR2 SASEGT. CDR3 region: CASKGQGVNQPQHF. The CDR3 region has the DNA TGTGCCAGCAAGGGACAGGGTGTAAATCAGCCCCAGCATTTT.

The rearrangement joins TRBV7-9 to TRBJ1-1; the D is unclear. The CDR3 has 13 amino acids. Germline V CDR1 and CDR2: SEHNR, FQNEAQ (reference sequence). V was pared by 3 bases and J by 0 bases, with 5 bases between. The CDR3 here is CASSFGLNTEAFF. CDR3 bases: TGTGCCAGCAGCTTCGGTTTGAACACTGAAGCTTTCTTT. The whole variable domain, filled in from reference TRBV7-9 and TRBJ1-1, reads DTGVSQNPRHKITKRGQNVTFRCDPISEHNRLYWYRQTLGQGPEFLTYFQNEAQLEKSRLLSDRFSAERPKGSFSTLEIQRTEQGDSAMYLCASSFGLNTEAFFGQGTRLTVV.

The rearrangement joins TRBV19 to TRBJ1-5, with D perhaps matching TRBD1 (6 bases). Germline CDR1 LNHDA, CDR2 SQIVND (reference sequence). The V end lost 10 bases, the J end lost 4 bases, and 14 bases lay between the germline ends. The CDR3 is made up of 13 amino acids. CDR3 sequence: CAIDQGTNQPQHF. The CDR3 coding sequence is TGTGCCATTGACCAGGGGACGAATCAGCCCCAGCATTTT.

V is TRBV7-9 and J is TRBJ2-7; D gene ambiguous. Germline-derived CDR1 and CDR2 are SEHNR and FQNEAQ (reference sequence). Trimming pared 4 bases from V and 0 bases from J, leaving 4 bases between. The CDR3 spans 12 residues. CDR3 residues: CASSSSSYEQYF. As DNA, the CDR3 is TGTGCCAGCAGCTCCAGCTCCTACGAGCAGTACTTC.

V gene TRBV19 combines with J gene TRBJ1-5; D possibly corresponds to TRBD1 (5 bases). CDR1 LNHDA and CDR2 SQIVND come from the germline V gene (reference sequence). Trimming removed 8 bases from V and 3 bases from J, with 14 bases in between. The CDR3 length is 14 residues. CDR3 amino acids: CASSVRGDNQPQHF. The CDR3 DNA sequence: TGTGCCAGTTCTGTAAGGGGCGACAATCAGCCCCAGCATTTT.

This clone is a singleton in its sample. The rearrangement uses TRBV6-6 and TRBJ1-5, with D uncertain. The CDR3 loop spans 13 amino acids. The V end lost 2 bases, the J end lost 4 bases, and 6 bases lay between the germline ends. From germline, CDR1 is MNHNY and CDR2 SVGAGI (reference sequence). CDR3 DNA sequence: TGTGCCAGCAGTTACGGAGGTAATCAGCCCCAGCATTTT. This sequence encodes CASSYGGNQPQHF.

The J gene is TRBJ2-3, the V gene TRBV10-3; D is perhaps TRBD2 (6 bases). The germline V gene has CDR1 ENHRY and CDR2 SYGVKD. CDR3 size: 14 residues. Trimming removed 4 bases from V and 2 bases from J, with 10 bases in between. The CDR3 sequence: CAISGAGSTDTQYF. Written as DNA, the CDR3 is TGTGCCATCAGTGGGGCGGGGTCCACAGATACGCAGTATTTT.

With regard to this clone: Other DNA sequences of this sample code for an identical CDR3. CDR3 DNA: TGCGCCAGCAGCCCGGGGACAGGGGGAGAGACCCAGTACTTC. It codes for CASSPGTGGETQYF. The rearrangement joins TRBV5-1 to TRBJ2-5, with 11 bases that match TRBD1. The J segment lost 4 bases and the V segment lost 4 bases, leaving 3 bases of the junction unmatched. The CDR3 has 14 amino acids. CDR1 and CDR2 (germline): SGHRS, YFSETQ.

V and J are TRBV11-1 and TRBJ2-3, with D possibly TRBD2 on 5 matching bases. CDR1 and CDR2 (germline): SGHAT, FQDESV (reference sequence). V lost 5 bases to trimming and J lost 4 bases, with 13 bases between them. The CDR3 sequence is 14 residues long. The CDR3 region is CASSTAHGADTQYF. The CDR3 region has the DNA TGTGCCAGCAGCACTGCCCACGGGGCAGATACGCAGTATTTT.

The CDR3 loop is CASSSQGLGPLHF. CDR3 in DNA: TGTGCCAGCAGCTCACAGGGGTTAGGGCCCCTCCACTTT. The chain links TRBV28 to TRBJ1-6; 7 bases fit TRBD1. V was pared by 6 bases and J by 13 bases, with 9 bases of the junction left unmatched. Germline CDR1 and CDR2: MDHEN and SYDVKM. The CDR3 consists of 13 residues.

In DNA, the CDR3 is TGCGCCAGCAGCTTGGCAGGGGGCGCGGGGGAGCAGTACTTC. Amino acids: CASSLAGGAGEQYF. V is TRBV5-1 and J is TRBJ2-7; 8 positions match TRBD1. V lost 0 bases, J lost 7 bases, and 6 bases stayed unmatched. In germline, CDR1 is SGHRS, CDR2 YFSETQ. The CDR3 consists of 14 residues.

The gene calls are TRBV2 and TRBJ2-7; 7 nucleotides line up with TRBD1. With V trimmed by 4 bases and J by 3 bases, 6 bases remained unmatched. The V gene's germline CDR1 is SNHLY and CDR2 FYNNEI. The CDR3 runs to 14 residues. DNA for the CDR3: TGTGCCAGCAGTGTCCGGGACAGCTTCTACGAGCAGTACTTC. The encoded protein is CASSVRDSFYEQYF. The full variable domain, rest sourced from reference TRBV2 and TRBJ2-7, is EPEVTQTPSHQVTQMGQEVILRCVPISNHLYFYWYRQILGQKVEFLVSFYNNEISEKSEIFDDQFSVERPDGSNFTLKIRSTKLEDSAMYFCASSVRDSFYEQYFGPGTRLTVT.

The rearrangement uses TRBV20-1 and TRBJ1-1; no firm D call. Trimming pared 8 bases from V and 1 base from J, leaving 8 bases between. The CDR3 sequence is 11 residues long. The germline CDR1 and CDR2 sequences are DFQATT and SNEGSKA (reference sequence). CDR3 residues: CSPTENTEAFF. Here the CDR3 DNA reads TGCAGTCCCACTGAGAACACTGAAGCTTTCTTT.